The 25 T cell receptor beta chains below all came from one sample that was sequenced in a study of shared clonotypes between healthy human individuals (dated by TCRdb to 2018 to 2020). Receptor amplification or capture employed the immunoSEQ multiplex PCR assay. The source is immuneACCESS, and TCRdb retained only in-frame sequences with V and J called. Part of the clones is not carried over; for the studies checked, unresolved V genes explain less than half of this, and the remainder is unexplained. The sample records around 550,000 clones, 90% to 96% of which are singletons. 0.06% of the sample is taken by the ten largest. What was sequenced was naive CD4+ T cells sorted from blood. The intended sense of this specimen's cell subset or site label: CD45RA+ positively selected. The receptors here all came from a woman aged 30 to 39 in good health.

The V call is TRBV7-9, the J call TRBJ2-1; 11 nucleotides line up with TRBD2. After removal of 5 bases from V and 5 bases from J, the junction contained 5 bases not matched to a gene. The CDR3 extends over 15 amino acids. The germline V gene has CDR1 SEHNR and CDR2 FQNEAQ (reference sequence). This chain's CDR3 is CASSDTSGSHNEQFF. The CDR3 region has the DNA TGTGCCAGCAGCGATACTAGCGGGAGTCACAATGAGCAGTTCTTC.

The chain has TRBV5-1 and TRBJ2-7; TRBD2 agrees at 9 bases. Trimming at V came to 4 bases and at J to 11 bases, leaving 19 bases not matched to a gene. Germline values: CDR1 SGHRS, CDR2 YFSETQ. The CDR3 length is 16 residues. This CDR3 reads CASSGRSGSSPPGEYF. The CDR3 region has the DNA TGCGCCAGCAGCGGGCGTAGCGGGAGTTCCCCTCCCGGGGAGTACTTC.

This chain links TRBV18 with TRBJ1-2; D is ambiguous. Germline loops: CDR1 KGHSH, CDR2 LQKENI. The CDR3 is made up of 14 amino acids. V was pared by 0 bases and J by 7 bases, with 12 bases between. The DNA for the CDR3 is TGTGCCAGCTCACCACCCCCAGGAGGTGTTGGCTACACCTTC. Translating it yields CASSPPPGGVGYTF.

This clone was detected only once. The genes are TRBV5-1 and TRBJ2-5; a weak D match, TRBD2 (6 bases). The V gene lost 4 bases and the J gene lost 5 bases, with 15 bases spanning the gap. The CDR3 length is 14 residues. CDR1 and CDR2 from the germline V gene are SGHRS and YFSETQ. The CDR3 DNA reads TGCGCCAGCAGCCAAACTAGCTACTCGGAGACCCAGTACTTC. It encodes CASSQTSYSETQYF.

The CDR3 sequence: CASSPQSGTGANVLTF. CDR3 DNA: TGTGCCAGTAGTCCCCAGTCAGGCACTGGGGCCAACGTCCTGACTTTC. The chain links TRBV19 to TRBJ2-6; D gene ambiguous. Germline CDR1 reads LNHDA; CDR2 reads SQIVND (reference sequence). V was pared by 5 bases and J by 2 bases, with 13 bases between. The CDR3 has 16 amino acids.

This chain joins TRBV5-1 and TRBJ2-1; D call uncertain. The CDR3 sequence is 16 residues long. The V gene lost 0 bases and the J gene lost 1 base, with 11 bases spanning the gap. The germline V gene encodes CDR1 SGHRS and CDR2 YFSETQ. The CDR3 DNA sequence: TGCGCCAGCAGCTTGGTCCCAAGAGTATCCTACAATGAGCAGTTCTTC. Translating gives CASSLVPRVSYNEQFF. Filled out from reference TRBV5-1 and TRBJ2-1, the complete variable domain reads KAGVTQTPRYLIKTRGQQVTLSCSPISGHRSVSWYQQTPGQGLQFLFEYFSETQRNKGNFPGRFSGRQFSNSRSEMNVSTLELGDSALYLCASSLVPRVSYNEQFFGPGTRLTVL.

This clone was seen once. The J gene is TRBJ1-1, the V gene TRBV9; D is possibly TRBD1 (5 bases). There are 20 residues in the CDR3. Trimming took off 4 bases at V and 1 base at J, with 29 bases between the two ends. Germline-derived CDR1 and CDR2 are SGDLS and YYNGEE. The CDR3 sequence is CASSPPSDRERQGANTEAFF. The CDR3 DNA reads as TGTGCCAGCAGCCCGCCCTCAGACCGCGAGAGGCAGGGTGCGAACACTGAAGCTTTCTTT.

This chain uses TRBV5-1 with TRBJ2-6; D is unresolved. Germline V lookup: CDR1 SGHRS, CDR2 YFSETQ. The CDR3 extends over 15 amino acids. Between the trimmed V and J ends, which lost 0 bases and 2 bases, there was a span of 6 bases. In DNA, the CDR3 is TGCGCCAGCAGCTTGGTACAGACTGGGGCCAACGTCCTGACTTTC. Its protein is CASSLVQTGANVLTF.

The chain employs TRBV2 and TRBJ1-4; maybe TRBD1 (5 bases). V was clipped by 2 bases and J by 8 bases, with 18 bases between them. In germline, CDR1 is SNHLY, CDR2 FYNNEI. The CDR3 loop spans 16 amino acids. The CDR3 loop is CASSERVWQGDEKLFF. The CDR3 DNA is TGTGCCAGCAGTGAAAGGGTTTGGCAGGGAGACGAAAAACTGTTTTTT.

This clone is a singleton in its sample. The V call is TRBV7-2, the J call TRBJ2-2, with 12 bases that match TRBD2. The germline gives CDR1 SGHTA, CDR2 FQGNSA. V was clipped by 5 bases and J by 7 bases; unmatched bases: 8. This CDR3 spans 16 amino acids. As DNA, the CDR3 is TGTGCCAGCAGCGCGACTAGCGGGAGTTATAGCGGGGAGCTGTTTTTT. This codes for CASSATSGSYSGELFF.

This chain links TRBV7-9 with TRBJ2-1, with D possibly being TRBD2 (5 bases). The V end was cut by 4 bases, the J end by 13 bases, with 14 bases between. Germline CDR1 is SEHNR and CDR2 is FQNEAQ (reference sequence). The CDR3 consists of 12 residues. The CDR3 nucleotides read TGTGCCAGCAGCTCAAGGCGGGTTCACCAGTTCTTC. This gives the protein CASSSRRVHQFF.

This chain joins TRBV14 and TRBJ2-5, with D tentatively TRBD2 (5 bases). Trimming pared 1 base from V and 13 bases from J, leaving 22 bases between. The CDR3 runs to 15 residues. Germline lookup yields CDR1 SGHDN and CDR2 FVKESK. The CDR3 spells CASSQARGDPAKWYF. DNA of the CDR3: TGTGCCAGCAGCCAAGCTCGGGGAGACCCGGCAAAGTGGTACTTC.

This chain connects TRBV19 to TRBJ1-6, with TRBD1 as a possible D gene (6 bases). Trimming removed 3 bases at V and 6 bases at J, with 15 bases between. The CDR3 covers 16 residues. Germline CDR1 is LNHDA and CDR2 is SQIVND (reference sequence). The CDR3 DNA follows: TGTGCCAGTAGTATTTCGCCAGGGGACGGTAATTCACCCCTCCACTTT. Translating gives CASSISPGDGNSPLHF.

The CDR3 sequence is CASRAGHNEQFF. The CDR3 DNA follows: TGTGCCAGCAGGGCGGGGCACAATGAGCAGTTCTTC. The V gene is TRBV5-4, the J gene TRBJ2-1; D possibly corresponds to TRBD2 (6 bases). Germline CDR1 is SGHNT and CDR2 is YYREEE (reference sequence). The CDR3 is made up of 12 amino acids. V was cut by 5 bases and J by 5 bases, with 8 bases left in between.

The chain uses TRBV7-2 and TRBJ2-5, with 7 positions matching TRBD2. This CDR3 has 13 residues. V dropped 3 bases and J dropped 5; count of bases not matched to a gene: 3. Germline values: CDR1 SGHTA, CDR2 FQGNSA. CDR3: CASSFGEGETQYF. The CDR3 coding sequence is TGTGCCAGCAGCTTTGGGGAGGGGGAGACCCAGTACTTC.

In regard to this clone: One end of the junction is discordant with germline, which a read error may explain. CDR3 sequence reads: CASSYSGLPTYEQYF. CDR3 nucleotides: TGTGCCAGCAGTTACTCAGGGCTCCCCACCTACGAGCAGTACTTC. The chain is built from TRBV10-3 and TRBJ2-7; the D gene is possibly TRBD1 (5 bases). The CDR3 sequence is 15 residues long. In germline, CDR1 is ENHRY, CDR2 SYGVKD.

V is TRBV28 and J is TRBJ2-5; D is unclear. There are 10 residues in the CDR3. The V end was cut by 6 bases, the J end by 11 bases, with 10 bases between. From germline, CDR1 is MDHEN and CDR2 SYDVKM. CDR3 sequence: CASSRSEQYF. For the CDR3, the DNA is TGTGCCAGCAGCCGATCAGAGCAGTACTTC.

The V and J genes are TRBV28 and TRBJ1-2; D may be TRBD1 (6 bases). The CDR3 covers 14 residues. CDR1 MDHEN and CDR2 SYDVKM come from the germline V gene. The V end was cut by 5 bases, the J end by 4 bases, with 14 bases between. The chain's CDR3 is CASSIGGRGYGYTF. CDR3 nucleotide sequence: TGTGCCAGCAGTATCGGGGGGCGCGGCTATGGCTACACCTTC.

The V gene is TRBV7-8, the J gene TRBJ2-1; 8 bases agree with TRBD2. Per the germline V gene, CDR1 is SGHVS and CDR2 is FQNEAQ. The CDR3 spans 19 residues. Germline trimming cut 3 bases from V and 5 bases from J; bases unmatched to any gene: 18. The CDR3 loop reads CASSFYGTRIIYLDNEQFF. CDR3 nucleotide sequence: TGTGCCAGCAGCTTCTACGGGACTAGAATCATCTATTTGGACAATGAGCAGTTCTTC.

The chain is built from TRBV7-8 and TRBJ2-7, with a tentative D call TRBD2 (6 bases). The V end lost 5 bases, the J end lost 0 bases, and 20 bases lay between the germline ends. Germline CDR1 is SGHVS and CDR2 is FQNEAQ. This CDR3 comprises 17 residues. The CDR3 coding sequence is TGTGCCAGCAGCCCTACGAGGGGAGGAGAGAGCTCCTACGAGCAGTACTTC. The encoded protein is CASSPTRGGESSYEQYF.

The rearrangement links TRBV20-1 to TRBJ1-5; D gene uncertain. CDR3 length: 11 residues. Germline-derived CDR1 and CDR2 are DFQATT and SNEGSKA (reference sequence). V was cut by 7 bases and J by 4 bases, with 8 bases left in between. This chain's CDR3 is CSVTGNQPQHF. CDR3 bases: TGCAGTGTGACGGGAAATCAGCCCCAGCATTTT.

The chain has TRBV21-1 and TRBJ2-5; the table's D call, TRBD1, has no DNA check behind it. TRBV21-1 is annotated as a pseudogene. This CDR3 is 15 amino acids long. CDR3 sequence reads: CASSKVGSSQETQYF. The CDR3 DNA reads as TGTGCCAGCAGCAAAGTGGGCAGTTCCCAAGAGACCCAGTACTTC.

The rearrangement links TRBV7-9 to TRBJ2-1; TRBD2 agrees at 13 bases. The CDR3 length is 15 residues. With 5 bases clipped from V and 11 bases from J, the junction kept 9 bases outside the gene matches. Germline lookup yields CDR1 SEHNR and CDR2 FQNEAQ (reference sequence). The CDR3, as DNA: TGTGCCAGCAGCCATCGGACTAGCGGGAGTTTGCAGCAGTTCTTC. Translated, it gives CASSHRTSGSLQQFF.

The gene calls are TRBV7-9 and TRBJ1-6; possible D gene TRBD1, 6 bases. The germline V gene encodes CDR1 SEHNR and CDR2 FQNEAQ (reference sequence). Trimming shortened V by 5 bases and J by 9 bases, and 20 bases separated the two germline ends. This CDR3 has 16 residues. The CDR3 nucleotides are TGTGCCAGCAGCCCAAGAGGGGCCCAGGGGATTTCACCCCTCCACTTT. Translating gives CASSPRGAQGISPLHF.

This chain links TRBV7-2 with TRBJ2-7, with D maybe TRBD1 (5 bases). The CDR3 runs 15 residues. The germline CDR1 and CDR2 sequences are SGHTA and FQGNSA. V dropped 1 base and J dropped 2 bases, with 12 bases sitting between them. CDR3: CASSLGSGSPYEQYF. DNA of the CDR3: TGTGCCAGCAGCTTAGGGTCAGGGTCCCCCTACGAGCAGTACTTC.